A selection of T cell receptor beta chains follows, all from one sample in a study of PD-L1 blockade in urothelial cancer. Method: immunoSEQ multiplex PCR; TCRdb's copy keeps in-frame clones and lacks some. The top ten clones hold about 4% of a sample with over 100,000 clones, less than 95% of them seen once. Sequences were derived from PBMCs, sampled around atezolizumab (anti-PD-L1) treatment. The receptors were sampled from a man aged 55 to 70 with urothelial cancer. Each CDR3 is given with its conserved first and last residue. Each record gives: V gene, J gene, CDR3 length, CDR3 protein.

v_gene: TRBV10-2; j_gene: TRBJ2-3; len: 16; CDR3aa: CASSESKAVITDTQYF
v_gene: TRBV7-2; j_gene: TRBJ2-5; len: 14; CDR3aa: CASTRGRGQETQYF
v_gene: TRBV7-9; j_gene: TRBJ1-5; len: 15; CDR3aa: CASSYTGEPGQPQHF
v_gene: TRBV2; j_gene: TRBJ2-7; len: 14; CDR3aa: CASSGPWGGGEQYF
v_gene: TRBV19; j_gene: TRBJ1-4; len: 18; CDR3aa: CASSTVGQYHKANEKLFF
v_gene: TRBV5-1; j_gene: TRBJ1-3; len: 14; CDR3aa: CASSSGTAGNTIYF
v_gene: TRBV10-1; j_gene: TRBJ2-1; len: 16; CDR3aa: CASSEHSTGQGSEQFF
v_gene: TRBV7-8; j_gene: TRBJ2-5; len: 13; CDR3aa: CASILGGGETQYF
v_gene: TRBV9; j_gene: TRBJ2-3; len: 16; CDR3aa: CASSHSGTSGTDTQYF
v_gene: TRBV7-2; j_gene: TRBJ2-7; len: 15; CDR3aa: CASSTSGGSSYEQYF
v_gene: TRBV6-5; j_gene: TRBJ1-6; len: 14; CDR3aa: CASSSQGYNSPLHF
v_gene: TRBV19; j_gene: TRBJ1-6; len: 15; CDR3aa: CASSTQQGVDSPLHF
v_gene: TRBV29-1; j_gene: TRBJ2-1; len: 14; CDR3aa: CSVEDSVIVNEQFF
v_gene: TRBV4-1; j_gene: TRBJ1-5; len: 18; CDR3aa: CASSQGDPGTRLNQPQHF
v_gene: TRBV5-5; j_gene: TRBJ1-4; len: 16; CDR3aa: CASSYRIAATNEKLFF
v_gene: TRBV30; j_gene: TRBJ2-2; len: 16; CDR3aa: CAWRSGTGLGSGELFF
v_gene: TRBV4-1; j_gene: TRBJ1-6; len: 16; CDR3aa: CASSQATGTGAPPLHF